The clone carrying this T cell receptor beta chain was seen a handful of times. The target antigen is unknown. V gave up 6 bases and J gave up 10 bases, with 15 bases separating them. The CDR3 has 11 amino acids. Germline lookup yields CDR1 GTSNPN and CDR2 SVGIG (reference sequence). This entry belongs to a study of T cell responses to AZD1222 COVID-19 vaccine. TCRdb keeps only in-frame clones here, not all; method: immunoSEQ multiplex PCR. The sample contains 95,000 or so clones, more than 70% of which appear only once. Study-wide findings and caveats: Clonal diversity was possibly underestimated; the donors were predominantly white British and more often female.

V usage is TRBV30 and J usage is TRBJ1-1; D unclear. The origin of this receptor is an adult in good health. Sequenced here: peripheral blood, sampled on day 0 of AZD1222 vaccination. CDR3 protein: CACNSAGGAFF. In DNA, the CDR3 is TGTGCCTGTAATTCGGCCGGTGGAGCTTTCTTT.